The 2 T cell receptor beta chains below all came from one sample that was sequenced in a study of blood T cell repertoires in COVID-19. Clones were sequenced by immunoSEQ multiplex PCR, and TCRdb holds only the in-frame ones, with some missing. The data contain roughly 290,000 clones, approximately 83% of them seen just once; the ten biggest clones take up around 2.2%. Sequences were obtained from PBMCs or T cells enriched from blood (not recorded which). Receptors originate from a man aged 30 to 45 who had recovered from COVID-19.

The genes are TRBV3-1 (or the pseudogene TRBV3-2) and TRBJ1-4, with D perhaps matching TRBD1 (5 bases). The V end lost 0 bases, the J end lost 6 bases, and 11 bases lay between the germline ends. This CDR3 comprises 15 residues. Per germline, CDR1 LGHDT and CDR2 YNNKEL (reference sequence). The CDR3 loop reads CASSQESAGDEKLFF. CDR3 in DNA: TGTGCCAGCAGCCAAGAGTCCGCGGGGGATGAAAAACTGTTTTTT.

V gene TRBV29-1 combines with J gene TRBJ1-2; D is unclear. The CDR3 spans 11 residues. Germline CDR1 reads SQVTM; CDR2 reads ANQGSEA. Trimming removed 6 bases at V and 5 bases at J, with 10 bases between. Written as DNA, the CDR3 is TGCAGCGTCCCTGGCCTGTATGGCTACACCTTC. This codes for CSVPGLYGYTF.